The 14 T cell receptor beta chains presented below share a single source sample, sequenced in a study of T cell responses to AZD1222 COVID-19 vaccine. The assay was immunoSEQ multiplex PCR, and TCRdb's table has in-frame clones only and misses some. The table has fewer than 100,000 clones, roughly 90% seen once; the top ten hold 19%. This material consisted of peripheral blood, taken on day 0 of AZD1222 vaccination. These receptors all come from an adult in good health.

The V and J genes are TRBV7-9 and TRBJ2-7, with TRBD2 identical over 7 bases. CDR1 and CDR2 from the germline V gene are SEHNR and FQNEAQ (reference sequence). The V and J ends lost 5 bases and 4 bases, in that order; junction bases with no gene match: 5. The CDR3 totals 13 residues. CDR3 amino acids: CASSRPGGYEQYF. The CDR3 nucleotides read TGTGCCAGCAGCCGGCCCGGGGGGTACGAGCAGTACTTC.

The gene calls are TRBV3-1 (or the pseudogene TRBV3-2) and TRBJ1-3; D ambiguous. V was trimmed by 3 bases and J by 3 bases, leaving 3 bases between them. The CDR3 has 12 residues. Germline CDR1 and CDR2: LGHDT and YNNKEL (reference sequence). CDR3: CASSQFGNTIYF. In nucleotides, the CDR3 is TGTGCCAGCAGCCAGTTTGGAAACACCATATATTTT.

The chain couples TRBV18 to TRBJ1-2; 8 nucleotides align to TRBD1. The CDR3 covers 13 residues. The germline V gene has CDR1 KGHSH and CDR2 LQKENI. V gave up 6 bases and J gave up 3 bases; unmatched junction bases: 3. The CDR3 spells CASSLDRDYGYTF. The CDR3 region has the DNA TGTGCCAGCTCCCTGGACAGGGACTATGGCTACACCTTC.

The chain combines TRBV7-9 with TRBJ2-7; 8 positions agree with TRBD2. The length of the CDR3 is 15 residues. The V gene end was trimmed by 4 bases and the J gene end by 2 bases; junction bases not matched to a gene: 7. The germline CDR1 and CDR2 sequences are SEHNR and FQNEAQ (reference sequence). CDR3 nucleotides: TGTGCCAGCAGCTCGAGCGGGGGTGAGCCCTACGAGCAGTACTTC. This encodes CASSSSGGEPYEQYF.

On this clone: Other DNA sequences in the same sample also yield this CDR3. The chain uses TRBV6-5 and TRBJ2-1; D is possibly TRBD1 or TRBD2 (5 bases each). Between the trimmed V and J ends, which lost 7 bases and 0 bases, there was a span of 10 bases. The germline V gene has CDR1 MNHEY and CDR2 SVGAGI. This CDR3 spans 14 amino acids. The CDR3 nucleotides read TGTGCCAGCAAGGGGACCATCTCCTACAATGAGCAGTTCTTC. Protein: CASKGTISYNEQFF.

CDR3 sequence: CASSLGTGRGYTF. CDR3 in DNA: TGTGCCAGCAGCCTCGGGACAGGGCGTGGCTACACCTTC. The chain is built from TRBV7-2 and TRBJ1-2; the match to TRBD1 covers 9 bases. Germline V gene lookup returns CDR1 SGHTA and CDR2 FQGNSA. The CDR3 sequence is 13 residues long. V lost 5 bases to trimming and J lost 7 bases; unmatched junction nucleotides: 5.

This rearrangement joins TRBV21-1 to TRBJ1-2; the tabulated D call, TRBD1, remains unverified against the DNA. TRBV21-1 is labeled a pseudogene. The CDR3 spans 13 residues. The CDR3 DNA is TGTGCCAGCACCTCGACAGGGTACTATGGCTACACCTTC. Translation: CASTSTGYYGYTF.

The V call is TRBV29-1, the J call TRBJ2-7; D is uncertain. The CDR3 is made up of 11 amino acids. CDR1 is SQVTM and CDR2 is ANQGSEA in the germline V gene. The V gene lost 4 bases and the J gene lost 3 bases, with 7 bases spanning the gap. This CDR3 is CSVAGFYEQYF. Here the CDR3 DNA reads TGCAGCGTTGCCGGTTTCTACGAGCAGTACTTC.

V and J are TRBV4-1 and TRBJ2-6; D is uncertain. V lost 5 bases and J 6 bases, leaving 14 bases between the germline ends. CDR3 size: 15 residues. The germline V gene has CDR1 MGHRA and CDR2 YSYEKL. The CDR3 loop is CASSTRNSLANVLTF. The DNA for the CDR3 is TGCGCCAGCAGCACCCGTAACTCCCTGGCCAACGTCCTGACTTTC.

The genes are TRBV4-2 and TRBJ1-4; D gene uncertain. Per germline, CDR1 LGHNA and CDR2 YNFKEQ. V was clipped by 1 base and J by 4 bases, with 16 bases between them. The CDR3 consists of 17 residues. The DNA of the CDR3 is TGTGCCAGCAGCCAAGGTGCAGGAGGAAGAAATAATGAAAAACTGTTTTTT. Protein product: CASSQGAGGRNNEKLFF.

This sequence joins TRBV14 and TRBJ1-2; D call uncertain. V lost 3 bases to trimming and J lost 8 bases, with 16 bases between them. The germline V gene has CDR1 SGHDN and CDR2 FVKESK. This CDR3 comprises 14 residues. The CDR3 DNA is TGTGCCAGCAGCCAGAACTATGAGGGCGACGGCTACACCTTC. Its translation: CASSQNYEGDGYTF.

The V call is TRBV20-1, the J call TRBJ2-7, with TRBD2 matching over 7 bases. The CDR3 contains 12 residues. CDR1 and CDR2 (germline): DFQATT, SNEGSKA (reference sequence). J gave up 3 bases and V 3 bases, and 2 bases lay outside the gene matches. CDR3 in DNA: TGCAGTGCTAGTGGCGGGAGCTACGAGCAGTACTTC. Its translation is CSASGGSYEQYF.

This clone was detected only once. The chain employs TRBV3-1 (or the pseudogene TRBV3-2) and TRBJ2-5; 7 bases are a match to TRBD2. Germline-derived CDR1 and CDR2 are LGHDT and YNNKEL (reference sequence). Trimming took 4 bases from V and 0 from J; bases not matched to a gene: 11. CDR3 length: 17 residues. CDR3 in amino acids: CASSRIREAPYQETQYF. The CDR3 DNA follows: TGTGCCAGCAGCCGTATTCGGGAGGCCCCGTACCAAGAGACCCAGTACTTC.

The rearrangement links TRBV11-2 to TRBJ2-3; D is unclear. Trimming removed 2 bases from V and 5 bases from J, with 2 bases in between. Looked up from germline, CDR1 is SGHAT and CDR2 is FQNNGV. CDR3 length: 11 amino acids. The CDR3 is CASSLLDTQYF. CDR3 sequence (DNA): TGTGCCAGCAGCTTATTAGATACGCAGTATTTT.